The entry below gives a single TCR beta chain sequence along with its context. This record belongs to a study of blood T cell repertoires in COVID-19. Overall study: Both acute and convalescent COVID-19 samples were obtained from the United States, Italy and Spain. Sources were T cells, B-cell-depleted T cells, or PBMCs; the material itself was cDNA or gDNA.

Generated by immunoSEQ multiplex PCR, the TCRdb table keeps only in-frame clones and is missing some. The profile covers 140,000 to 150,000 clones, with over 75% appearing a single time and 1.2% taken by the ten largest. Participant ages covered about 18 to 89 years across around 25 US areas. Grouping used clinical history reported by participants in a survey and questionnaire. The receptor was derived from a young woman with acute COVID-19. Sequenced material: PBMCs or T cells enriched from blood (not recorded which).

The CDR3 nucleotides are TGTGCCAGCAGTATCGGACAGGGTTCTGGAAACACCATATATTTT. It codes for CASSIGQGSGNTIYF. The chain combines TRBV9 with TRBJ1-3; 8 bases match TRBD1. Germline V gene sequence: CDR1 SGDLS, CDR2 YYNGEE. The CDR3 length is 15 residues. The V segment lost 5 bases and the J segment 1 base; nucleotides outside the gene matches: 5.